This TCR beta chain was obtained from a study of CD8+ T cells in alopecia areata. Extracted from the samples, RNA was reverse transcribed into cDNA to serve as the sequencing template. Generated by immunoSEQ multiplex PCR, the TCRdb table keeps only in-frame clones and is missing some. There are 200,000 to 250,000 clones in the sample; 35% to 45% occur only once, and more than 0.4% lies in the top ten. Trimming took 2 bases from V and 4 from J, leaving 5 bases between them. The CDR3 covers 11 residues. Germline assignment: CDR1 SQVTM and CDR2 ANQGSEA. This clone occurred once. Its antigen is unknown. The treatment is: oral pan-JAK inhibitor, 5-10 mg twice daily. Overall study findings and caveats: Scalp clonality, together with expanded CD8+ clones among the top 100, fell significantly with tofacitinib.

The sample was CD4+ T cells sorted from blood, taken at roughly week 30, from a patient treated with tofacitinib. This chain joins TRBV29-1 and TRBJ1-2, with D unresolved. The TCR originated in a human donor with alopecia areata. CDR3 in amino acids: CSVEYLYGYTF. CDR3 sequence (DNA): TGCAGCGTTGAATACCTCTATGGCTACACCTTC. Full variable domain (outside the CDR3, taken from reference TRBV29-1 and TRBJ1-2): SAVISQKPSRDICQRGTSLTIQCQVDSQVTMMFWYRQQPGQSLTLIATANQGSEATYESGFVIDKFPISRPNLTFSTLTVSNMSPEDSSIYLCSVEYLYGYTFGSGTRLTVV.